The 30 T cell receptor beta chains listed next were all sequenced from one sample in a study of OX40 agonist ivuxolimab in advanced cancers. Generated by immunoSEQ multiplex PCR, the TCRdb table keeps only in-frame clones and is missing some. The repertoire consists of tens of thousands of clones, with more than 85% occurring once and the leading ten covering more than 0.6%. The input for sequencing was CD4+ or CD8+ T cells sorted from blood, taken in a trial of the OX40 agonist ivuxolimab. These receptors all come from an adult with an advanced solid tumor such as melanoma, head and neck, liver or kidney cancer.

This chain uses TRBV4-3 with TRBJ2-5; D could derive from TRBD1 or TRBD2 (5 bases each). The CDR3 loop spans 15 amino acids. The ends were cut back, 2 bases at V and 5 bases at J, with 15 bases in the middle. Germline V lookup: CDR1 LGHNA, CDR2 YSLEER. CDR3 sequence reads: CASSQQGRWGETQYF. Here the CDR3 DNA reads TGCGCCAGCAGCCAACAGGGAAGATGGGGGGAGACCCAGTACTTC.

Of note for this clone: At one boundary the junction diverges from the germline segment, which might be a read error. The rearrangement joins TRBV4-3 to TRBJ1-5; perhaps TRBD1 as D (6 bases). The CDR3 loop spans 16 amino acids. Per the germline V gene, CDR1 is LGHNA and CDR2 is YSLEER. The CDR3 DNA reads as TGCGCCAGCCGCCAAGAAAGGGTGGGCAGGGGACAGCCCCAGCATTTT. Translating gives CASRQERVGRGQPQHF.

This chain joins TRBV5-1 and TRBJ2-1; D may match TRBD1 or TRBD2 (6 bases each). The CDR3 totals 16 residues. Germline assignment: CDR1 SGHRS and CDR2 YFSETQ. V shed 0 bases and J shed 8 bases, with 18 bases lying between them. CDR3 protein: CASSLGGQGRRDEQFF. DNA of the CDR3: TGCGCCAGCAGCTTGGGGGGGCAGGGCCGGAGGGATGAGCAGTTCTTC.

The chain carries TRBV27 and TRBJ2-1; 8 positions agree with TRBD1. CDR1 and CDR2 from the germline V gene are MNHEY and SMNVEV (reference sequence). CDR3 length: 14 amino acids. Trimming at V came to 5 bases and at J to 5 bases, leaving 5 bases not matched to a gene. The CDR3 DNA reads as TGTGCCAGCAGTAAGGACAGGGTCCACAATGAGCAGTTCTTC. Encoded protein: CASSKDRVHNEQFF.

This clone appeared a few times. The genes are TRBV19 and TRBJ2-5, with D possibly being TRBD2 (5 bases). Germline CDR1 and CDR2: LNHDA and SQIVND (reference sequence). Trimming removed 7 bases from V and 1 base from J, with 13 bases in between. The CDR3 is 14 residues long. In DNA, the CDR3 is TGTGCCAGTAAGGCTAGCATTTCCCAAGAGACCCAGTACTTC. Its translation is CASKASISQETQYF.

DNA for the CDR3: TGTGCCAGCAGCCTCAAGGCATATAGCAATCAGCCCCAGCATTTT. Protein product: CASSLKAYSNQPQHF. This chain joins TRBV6-5 and TRBJ1-5; D uncertain. Trimming stripped 6 bases from V and 0 bases from J, with 12 bases between. This CDR3 region has 15 residues. The germline V gene encodes CDR1 MNHEY and CDR2 SVGAGI.

The V call is TRBV6-1, the J call TRBJ1-1, with 8 bases aligning to TRBD1. Germline V gives CDR1 MNHNS, CDR2 SASEGT. The CDR3 is made up of 13 amino acids. The V and J ends lost 8 bases and 4 bases, in that order; junction bases with no gene match: 6. The DNA of the CDR3 is TGTGCCAGCCGGACAGGGTTTGGCACTGAAGCTTTCTTT. This encodes CASRTGFGTEAFF.

This clone was detected only a few times. The V gene is TRBV5-1, the J gene TRBJ1-2; D is perhaps TRBD1 (6 bases). CDR1 is SGHRS, CDR2 YFSETQ, per germline. The CDR3 consists of 15 residues. V was clipped by 7 bases and J by 1 base, with 17 bases between them. The CDR3 DNA is TGCGCCAGCGGGCGTGGAGGGGGATTTAACTATGGCTACACCTTC. Protein: CASGRGGGFNYGYTF. Full variable domain (rest looked up from reference TRBV5-1 and TRBJ1-2): KAGVTQTPRYLIKTRGQQVTLSCSPISGHRSVSWYQQTPGQGLQFLFEYFSETQRNKGNFPGRFSGRQFSNSRSEMNVSTLELGDSALYLCASGRGGGFNYGYTFGSGTRLTVV.

The gene calls are TRBV5-1 and TRBJ2-3, with TRBD2 matching over 7 bases. From germline, CDR1 is SGHRS and CDR2 YFSETQ. This CDR3 has 15 residues. Trimming took 4 bases from V and 0 from J; bases not matched to a gene: 5. CDR3 in amino acids: CASSQERGSTDTQYF. The CDR3 DNA reads as TGCGCCAGCAGCCAGGAGCGGGGAAGCACAGATACGCAGTATTTT.

The chain joins TRBV19 to TRBJ2-4; TRBD1 agrees at 9 bases. This CDR3 comprises 13 residues. The J segment lost 9 bases and the V segment lost 6 bases, leaving 6 bases of the junction unmatched. CDR1 and CDR2 from the germline V gene are LNHDA and SQIVND (reference sequence). CDR3 residues: CASRPDRGGIQYF. The DNA of the CDR3 is TGTGCCAGTAGACCGGACAGGGGAGGCATTCAGTACTTC.

V and J are TRBV5-1 and TRBJ1-1; D is ambiguous. With 7 bases removed from V and 3 bases from J, the gap between germline ends came to 16 bases. From germline, CDR1 is SGHRS and CDR2 YFSETQ. The CDR3 length is 14 residues. The CDR3 here is CASRASLTDTEAFF. CDR3 DNA sequence: TGCGCCAGCCGGGCCTCCTTAACGGACACTGAAGCTTTCTTT.

The chain couples TRBV4-2 to TRBJ1-3, with 7 bases fitting TRBD1. J gave up 9 bases and V 0 bases, and 11 bases lay outside the gene matches. There are 16 residues in the CDR3. From germline, CDR1 is LGHNA and CDR2 YNFKEQ. This CDR3 is CASSQDSAGGRSTIYF. The CDR3 DNA follows: TGTGCCAGCAGCCAAGATTCGGCAGGGGGTAGGAGCACCATATATTTT.

The chain employs TRBV12-5 and TRBJ2-2; weak D call: TRBD1 (6 bases). This CDR3 spans 17 amino acids. Looked up from germline, CDR1 is LGHNT and CDR2 is FRNRAP. V shed 0 bases and J shed 4 bases, with 15 bases lying between them. The CDR3, as DNA: TGTGCTAGTGGTTTGGTAGATTTGACAGGCCCCACCGGGGAGCTGTTTTTT. Protein product: CASGLVDLTGPTGELFF.

The gene calls are TRBV9 and TRBJ2-7; a weak D match, TRBD1 (6 bases). The CDR3 length is 16 residues. Germline CDR1 and CDR2: SGDLS and YYNGEE. Trimming pared 3 bases from V and 2 bases from J, leaving 18 bases between. CDR3 bases: TGTGCCAGCAGCGCGACCCCGACAGGCCGACCCTACGAGCAGTACTTC. The encoded protein is CASSATPTGRPYEQYF.

This chain links TRBV5-1 with TRBJ2-3; D is unresolved. V lost 1 base to trimming and J lost 0 bases, with 9 bases between them. Germline CDR1 is SGHRS and CDR2 is YFSETQ. CDR3 length equals 15 residues. The CDR3 bases are TGCGCCAGCAGCTTGCTGGACCCTAGCACAGATACGCAGTATTTT. This encodes CASSLLDPSTDTQYF. The full variable domain, in which reference TRBV5-1 and TRBJ2-3 provide the parts outside the CDR3, is KAGVTQTPRYLIKTRGQQVTLSCSPISGHRSVSWYQQTPGQGLQFLFEYFSETQRNKGNFPGRFSGRQFSNSRSEMNVSTLELGDSALYLCASSLLDPSTDTQYFGPGTRLTVL.

The chain couples TRBV28 to TRBJ1-5, with 9 bases aligning to TRBD1. The germline gives CDR1 MDHEN, CDR2 SYDVKM. The V gene end was trimmed by 2 bases and the J gene end by 6 bases; junction bases not matched to a gene: 11. The CDR3 spans 17 residues. The CDR3 loop reads CASSLIGTGSRGQPQHF. Here the CDR3 DNA reads TGTGCCAGCAGTTTAATTGGGACAGGGAGTCGCGGTCAGCCCCAGCATTTT.

The rearrangement links TRBV10-3 to TRBJ1-2; D perhaps matches TRBD1 (5 bases). CDR3 length: 11 amino acids. V dropped 8 bases and J dropped 8 bases, with 12 bases sitting between them. From germline, CDR1 is ENHRY and CDR2 SYGVKD. In nucleotides, the CDR3 is TGTGCCATCCACAGGATCGGCGGCTACACCTTC. Its protein is CAIHRIGGYTF.

Here the CDR3 reads CATSGAPGRGDEKLFF. The CDR3 coding sequence is TGTGCCACCAGCGGAGCACCGGGACGGGGGGATGAAAAACTGTTTTTT. The chain combines TRBV15 with TRBJ1-4, with D perhaps TRBD1 (5 bases). The V gene's germline CDR1 is LNHNV and CDR2 YYDKDF (reference sequence). The CDR3 length is 16 residues. With 5 bases removed from V and 6 bases from J, the gap between germline ends came to 19 bases.

The chain recombines TRBV28 with TRBJ1-1; tentatively, D is TRBD1 (5 bases). This CDR3 is 17 amino acids long. Per the germline V gene, CDR1 is MDHEN and CDR2 is SYDVKM. With 3 bases removed from V and 1 base from J, the gap between germline ends came to 18 bases. As DNA, the CDR3 is TGTGCCAGCAGTTTCCCCCTTGGGGGGGACTCGAACACTGAAGCTTTCTTT. Translating gives CASSFPLGGDSNTEAFF.

This chain uses TRBV5-1 with TRBJ2-1; 10 nucleotides agree with TRBD2. The V and J ends lost 4 bases and 3 bases, in that order; junction bases with no gene match: 10. The CDR3 consists of 17 residues. Germline values: CDR1 SGHRS, CDR2 YFSETQ. CDR3 DNA: TGCGCCAGCAGCGCATATTTCGGGACTAGCGACTACAATGAGCAGTTCTTC. It specifies CASSAYFGTSDYNEQFF. Together with reference TRBV5-1 and TRBJ2-1, the CDR3 gives the full variable domain: KAGVTQTPRYLIKTRGQQVTLSCSPISGHRSVSWYQQTPGQGLQFLFEYFSETQRNKGNFPGRFSGRQFSNSRSEMNVSTLELGDSALYLCASSAYFGTSDYNEQFFGPGTRLTVL.

Concerning this clone itself: This CDR3 is also generated by other DNA sequences in the sample. This chain uses TRBV5-1 with TRBJ2-2; D is ambiguous. Trimming removed 0 bases at V and 1 base at J, with 4 bases between. The CDR3 spans 14 residues. Germline CDR1 SGHRS, CDR2 YFSETQ. The CDR3 loop is CASSLGQNTGELFF. The CDR3 region has the DNA TGCGCCAGCAGCTTGGGGCAGAACACCGGGGAGCTGTTTTTT.

This clone came up once. The chain couples TRBV7-8 to TRBJ2-7, with D unresolved. Germline CDR1 reads SGHVS; CDR2 reads FQNEAQ. Trimming removed 1 base at V and 3 bases at J, with 4 bases between. The CDR3 consists of 12 residues. This chain's CDR3 is CASSLGVYEQYF. In DNA, the CDR3 is TGTGCCAGCAGCTTAGGGGTCTACGAGCAGTACTTC.

The chain has TRBV7-9 and TRBJ2-7, with TRBD2 identical over 8 bases. Germline V CDR1 and CDR2: SEHNR, FQNEAQ (reference sequence). Trimming took 5 bases from V and 6 from J; bases not matched to a gene: 3. This CDR3 region has 12 residues. CDR3 sequence reads: CASSKRESEQYF. CDR3 DNA: TGTGCCAGCAGCAAGCGGGAGAGCGAGCAGTACTTC.

V usage is TRBV5-4 and J usage is TRBJ2-2; D is undetermined. Germline V gene data show CDR1 as SGHNT and CDR2 as YYREEE (reference sequence). Trimming left V 4 bases short and J 2 bases short, with 12 bases between. The CDR3 length is 15 residues. The CDR3 here is CASSLAPTNTGELFF. The CDR3 DNA is TGTGCCAGCAGCCTGGCGCCGACAAACACCGGGGAGCTGTTTTTT.

The CDR3 region has the DNA TGTGCCAGCAGCCTAGAGGTCGCAGATACGCAGTATTTT. Amino acid sequence: CASSLEVADTQYF. The chain couples TRBV7-2 to TRBJ2-3; D not resolved. V shed 5 bases and J shed 4 bases, with 10 bases lying between them. This CDR3 has 13 residues. CDR1 and CDR2 from the germline V gene are SGHTA and FQGNSA.

In nucleotides, the CDR3 is TGTGCCAGCAGCTTTTCCAGGGGAGAGACCCAGTACTTC. This translates into CASSFSRGETQYF. This rearrangement joins TRBV5-6 to TRBJ2-5, with D perhaps TRBD1 (6 bases). CDR3 length: 13 residues. V lost 2 bases, J lost 4 bases, and 9 bases lay in between. Germline V lookup: CDR1 SGHDT, CDR2 YYEEEE.

This chain uses TRBV10-1 with TRBJ1-5; D remains unclear. With 3 bases removed from V and 0 bases from J, the gap between germline ends came to 0 bases. The CDR3 length is 12 residues. CDR1 is WNHNN, CDR2 SYGVQD, per germline (reference sequence). DNA for the CDR3: TGCGCCAGCAGTGATAGCAATCAGCCCCAGCATTTT. Amino acids: CASSDSNQPQHF.

The V and J genes are TRBV5-1 and TRBJ1-6; 9 bases are shared with TRBD1. The germline gives CDR1 SGHRS, CDR2 YFSETQ. The CDR3 runs to 15 residues. After removal of 4 bases from V and 4 bases from J, the junction contained 3 bases not matched to a gene. CDR3: CASSPGTGYNSPLHF. CDR3 sequence (DNA): TGCGCCAGCAGCCCCGGGACAGGGTATAATTCACCCCTCCACTTT.

This clone showed up just a few times. The chain joins TRBV28 to TRBJ2-2; D may match TRBD1 or TRBD2 (5 bases each). The CDR3 length is 14 residues. The V gene lost 6 bases and the J gene lost 6 bases, with 14 bases spanning the gap. The germline CDR1 and CDR2 sequences are MDHEN and SYDVKM. CDR3 region: CASSPWPGPGELFF. The CDR3 nucleotides are TGTGCCAGCAGCCCCTGGCCGGGACCCGGGGAGCTGTTTTTT.

This clone was counted only a few times. The chain links TRBV7-3 to TRBJ2-1; 9 bases match TRBD2. This CDR3 is built from 14 residues. After removal of 0 bases from V and 9 bases from J, the junction contained 3 bases not matched to a gene. Looked up from germline, CDR1 is SGHTA and CDR2 is FQGTGA. CDR3 DNA: TGTGCCAGCAGCTTAACTAGCGGGAGTTTTGAGCAGTTCTTC. This encodes CASSLTSGSFEQFF. Using reference TRBV7-3 and TRBJ2-1 for the parts outside the CDR3, the full variable domain is GAGVSQTPSNKVTEKGKYVELRCDPISGHTALYWYRQSLGQGPEFLIYFQGTGAADDSGLPNDRFFAVRPEGSVSTLKIQRTERGDSAVYLCASSLTSGSFEQFFGPGTRLTVL.